Given below is one TCR beta chain in context. Its cognate antigen is unknown. V lost 3 bases and J 5 bases, leaving 8 bases between the germline ends. The CDR3 consists of 11 residues. Per the germline V gene, CDR1 is DFQATT and CDR2 is SNEGSKA (reference sequence). Profiling relied on immunoSEQ multiplex PCR, and the TCRdb table lists in-frame clones only, not all of them. The data show about 60,000 clones, 84% seen once. The data belong to a study of lymphopenia after photon versus proton radiotherapy. Findings and limits, study-wide: Post-nadir TCR diversity decline inversely tracked overall survival among those who died.

The chain carries TRBV20-1 and TRBJ2-7; TRBD1 is a possible D gene (5 bases). Specimen: peripheral blood, collected from a patient treated with proton-based radiotherapy. This TCR was sampled from a man aged 60 to 75 with pancreatic cancer. CDR3 protein: CSASSRDEQYF. The CDR3 nucleotides are TGCAGTGCTAGTTCCAGGGACGAGCAGTACTTC.